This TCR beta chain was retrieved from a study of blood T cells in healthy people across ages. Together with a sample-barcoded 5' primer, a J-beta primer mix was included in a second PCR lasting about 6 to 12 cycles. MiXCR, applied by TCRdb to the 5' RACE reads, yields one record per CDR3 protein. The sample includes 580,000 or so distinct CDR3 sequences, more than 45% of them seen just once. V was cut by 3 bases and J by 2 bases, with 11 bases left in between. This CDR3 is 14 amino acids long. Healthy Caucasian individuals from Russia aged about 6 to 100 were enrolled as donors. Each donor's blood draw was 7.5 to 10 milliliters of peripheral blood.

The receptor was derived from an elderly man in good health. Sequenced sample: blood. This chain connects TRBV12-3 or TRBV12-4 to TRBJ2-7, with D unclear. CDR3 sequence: CASSLSDGTYEQYF. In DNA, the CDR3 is TGTGCCAGCAGTTTGTCGGACGGCACCTACGAGCAGTACTTC.